A selection of T cell receptor beta chains follows, all from one sample in a study of cytomegalovirus exposure and HLA in healthy donors. TCRdb's table, derived via immunoSEQ multiplex PCR, lists solely in-frame clones and lacks some. The profile shows around 93,000 clones, 78% of them singletons. The sequenced sample consisted of PBMCs. The source of these receptors is a woman aged 40-49 years in good health and CMV-seronegative. The CDR3 runs from the conserved cysteine through the conserved F or W. Each record gives: D gene, V gene, clone size, J gene, CDR3 protein, CDR3 DNA. The D gene is left open where the match is weak. Clone size, where shown, is once, few, many, or a class for clones that have expanded.

TRBD2,TRBV15,.,TRBJ2-1,CATSPYRGGSLGHEQFF,TGTGCCACCAGCCCGTACCGGGGGGGTTCACTTGGACATGAGCAGTTCTTC
TRBD1,TRBV5-6,.,TRBJ2-7,CASSPRQGFYEQYF,TGTGCCAGCAGCCCTCGACAGGGATTCTACGAGCAGTACTTC
TRBD1,TRBV5-4,.,TRBJ2-7,CASSSGQGETYEQYF,TGTGCCAGCAGCTCCGGACAGGGGGAAACCTACGAGCAGTACTTC
TRBD1,TRBV2,few,TRBJ1-1,CASSGTGGGEAFF,TGTGCCAGTTCCGGGACAGGGGGCGGGGAAGCTTTCTTT
.,TRBV4-2,many,TRBJ2-1,CASSPLWELVVPEQFF,TGTGCCAGCAGCCCCTTATGGGAGCTAGTCGTCCCTGAGCAGTTCTTC
TRBD2,TRBV5-4,.,TRBJ2-5,CASGLAGIKETQYF,TGTGCCAGCGGGCTAGCGGGAATCAAAGAGACCCAGTACTTC
TRBD1,TRBV29-1,.,TRBJ2-7,CSARTGGTYEQYF,TGCAGCGCCAGGACAGGGGGGACCTACGAGCAGTACTTC
TRBD1,TRBV7-3,.,TRBJ1-1,CASSTTSDRTEAFF,TGTGCCAGCAGCACTACCTCGGACAGGACTGAAGCTTTCTTT
TRBD1,TRBV28,.,TRBJ1-4,CASSPPDRLGKKLFF,TGTGCCAGCAGTCCCCCGGACAGGTTGGGAAAAAAACTGTTTTTT
.,TRBV13,once,TRBJ1-3,CASSLKRRNTIYF,TGTGCCAGCAGCCTCAAGCGCCGAAACACCATATATTTT
.,TRBV7-9,few,TRBJ1-4,CASSLARAEKLFF,TGTGCCAGCAGCTTAGCCAGGGCTGAAAAACTGTTTTTT
.,TRBV7-9,.,TRBJ2-7,CASSLVAGLGDYEQYF,TGTGCCAGCAGCTTAGTCGCGGGATTAGGGGACTACGAGCAGTACTTC
TRBD1,TRBV11-2,.,TRBJ1-3,CASSLGAGGSGNTIYF,TGTGCCAGCAGCTTAGGCGCAGGGGGGTCTGGAAACACCATATATTTT
.,TRBV19,.,TRBJ2-1,CASSYGSSYNEQFF,TGTGCCAGTAGTTATGGGAGCTCCTACAATGAGCAGTTCTTC
.,TRBV2,.,TRBJ1-1,CASSEAQRGLSTEAFF,TGTGCCAGCAGTGAAGCGCAGCGGGGGCTGAGCACTGAAGCTTTCTTT
TRBD1,TRBV30,.,TRBJ2-7,CAWSTTGNEQYF,TGTGCCTGGAGTACGACAGGGAACGAGCAGTACTTC
.,TRBV25-1,.,TRBJ1-2,CASSDGRRDGYTF,TGTGCCAGCAGTGATGGGAGGCGGGATGGCTACACCTTC
.,TRBV29-1,.,TRBJ2-6,CSVGRSSGANVLTF,TGCAGCGTTGGAAGGAGCTCTGGGGCCAACGTCCTGACTTTC
TRBD1,TRBV19,.,TRBJ1-5,CASILRSGGGQPQHF,TGTGCCAGTATCCTTAGGTCAGGGGGCGGTCAGCCCCAGCATTTT
TRBD2,TRBV14,.,TRBJ2-3,CASSQGLAGGPIDTQYF,TGTGCCAGCAGCCAAGGACTAGCGGGAGGGCCGATAGATACGCAGTATTTT
.,TRBV5-1,once,TRBJ1-2,CASSLDGANYGYTF,TGCGCCAGCAGCTTGGACGGAGCTAACTATGGCTACACCTTC
TRBD1,TRBV18,.,TRBJ1-1,CASSQQGAGTEAFF,TGTGCCAGCTCACAGCAGGGGGCTGGCACTGAAGCTTTCTTT
.,TRBV9,.,TRBJ1-3,CASSAFRGSGNTIYF,TGTGCCAGCAGCGCCTTCAGGGGCTCTGGAAACACCATATATTTT
.,TRBV27,.,TRBJ2-7,CASTPWGGSKEQYF,TGTGCCAGCACCCCCTGGGGGGGCTCAAAAGAGCAGTACTTC
.,TRBV13,.,TRBJ1-2,CASSSYRSNYGYTF,TGTGCCAGCAGCTCCTACAGGTCTAACTATGGCTACACCTTC
.,TRBV7-2,once,TRBJ1-2,CASSLFLQAYGYTF,TGTGCCAGCAGCTTATTTTTACAGGCTTATGGCTACACCTTC
.,TRBV29-1,.,TRBJ1-5,CSGGDLNQPQHF,TGCAGCGGGGGGGACCTGAATCAGCCCCAGCATTTT
TRBD2,TRBV14,.,TRBJ2-1,CASSQVSGSINNEQFF,TGTGCCAGCAGCCAAGTCAGCGGGAGTATAAACAATGAGCAGTTCTTC
TRBD2,TRBV5-4,.,TRBJ2-2,CASSLGPGLAGTGELFF,TGTGCCAGCAGCTTGGGGCCGGGACTAGCGGGGACCGGGGAGCTGTTTTTT
.,TRBV6-6,.,TRBJ2-7,CASSLDRRYEQYF,TGTGCCAGCAGTCTTGACAGGCGCTACGAGCAGTACTTC
.,TRBV5-6,.,TRBJ2-7,CASSLFYVDEQYF,TGTGCCAGCAGCTTGTTCTATGTGGACGAGCAGTACTTC
.,TRBV6-1,.,TRBJ2-7,CASSEAGGSYEQYF,TGTGCCAGCAGTGAGGCAGGGGGGAGCTACGAGCAGTACTTC
TRBD1,TRBV5-1,once,TRBJ1-3,CASSRDRGPRPDTIYF,TGCGCCAGCAGCAGAGACAGGGGGCCTCGACCGGACACCATATATTTT
.,TRBV9,once,TRBJ2-1,CASSVVTGTLANEQFF,TGTGCCAGCAGCGTAGTAACGGGAACCCTAGCCAATGAGCAGTTCTTC
.,TRBV29-1,few,TRBJ1-4,CSVASGDEKLFF,TGCAGCGTTGCGTCAGGGGATGAAAAACTGTTTTTT
TRBD1,TRBV30,.,TRBJ1-2,CAQPDRSFYGYTF,TGTGCCCAACCGGACAGGAGCTTCTATGGCTACACCTTC
.,TRBV5-1,.,TRBJ2-1,CASTTQTDYNEQFF,TGCGCCAGCACTACCCAGACAGACTACAATGAGCAGTTCTTC
TRBD2,TRBV7-6,once,TRBJ2-2,CASSLAWTSGRKTGELFF,TGTGCCAGCAGCTTAGCGTGGACTAGCGGGAGAAAGACCGGGGAGCTGTTTTTT
.,TRBV28,.,TRBJ2-5,CASSLADQETQYF,TGTGCCAGCAGTTTAGCGGACCAAGAGACCCAGTACTTC
.,TRBV30,.,TRBJ1-1,CAWSSTGEAFF,TGTGCCTGGTCCTCAACCGGTGAAGCTTTCTTT
TRBD2,TRBV9,.,TRBJ2-7,CASSPGGPGEQYF,TGTGCCAGCAGCCCGGGGGGTCCTGGGGAGCAGTACTTC
TRBD1,TRBV5-6,.,TRBJ2-3,CASSPTGVGTDTQYF,TGTGCCAGCAGCCCTACAGGGGTTGGCACAGATACGCAGTATTTT
TRBD1,TRBV28,few,TRBJ1-5,CASSPSRQGGNQPQHF,TGTGCCAGCAGTCCGTCGAGGCAGGGGGGCAATCAGCCCCAGCATTTT
TRBD1,TRBV6-1,.,TRBJ2-1,CASSDFLAGGPYNEQFF,TGTGCCAGCAGTGACTTCCTGGCAGGGGGCCCCTACAATGAGCAGTTCTTC
TRBD2,TRBV27,.,TRBJ2-1,CASSFSGLAGGSEQFF,TGTGCCAGCAGTTTTTCAGGACTAGCGGGAGGGAGTGAGCAGTTCTTC
TRBD1,TRBV11-3,.,TRBJ2-7,CASSLETGLIYEQYF,TGTGCCAGCAGCTTGGAGACAGGGCTAATCTACGAGCAGTACTTC
TRBD2,TRBV11-2,once,TRBJ2-3,CASSTQSGSRADTQYF,TGTGCCAGCAGCACCCAAAGCGGGAGTCGGGCAGATACGCAGTATTTT
.,TRBV9,.,TRBJ1-4,CASSVERYNEKLFF,TGTGCCAGCAGCGTAGAGAGGTATAATGAAAAACTGTTTTTT
TRBD2,TRBV7-3,once,TRBJ2-1,CASSFRLAGPNEQFF,TGTGCCAGCAGCTTTAGACTAGCGGGTCCCAATGAGCAGTTCTTC
.,TRBV6-1,.,TRBJ2-1,CASSLSDREQFF,TGTGCCAGCAGTTTATCTGACAGGGAGCAGTTCTTC
.,TRBV7-8,.,TRBJ1-6,CASSLGLGVSPLHF,TGTGCCAGCAGCTTAGGGCTGGGAGTTTCACCCCTCCACTTT
.,TRBV6-6,.,TRBJ1-5,CASSPPSRGGNQPQHF,TGTGCCAGCAGTCCTCCCAGCAGGGGAGGCAATCAGCCCCAGCATTTT
.,TRBV6-5,.,TRBJ1-2,CASSQEQVGLYGYTF,TGTGCCAGCAGTCAGGAACAGGTGGGGCTATATGGCTACACCTTC